This T cell receptor (beta chain) was documented in a study of shared clonotypes between healthy human individuals (dated by TCRdb to 2018 to 2020). Study-level background: The cohort comprised two women and a few men aged 18 to 49 years. Per donor, three plates each were used for CD4 naive and CD4 memory, two for CD8 naive, and one for CD8 memory. Per donor, leukapheresis produced somewhere between about 0.85 and 8.9 billion PBMCs. To increase sequencing depth and limit assay-specific biases, different laboratories used diverse techniques to prepare libraries and sequence TCR repertoires. To estimate repertoire size and how much clonotype sharing occurs between individuals, the study deeply sequenced the blood TCR repertoires of roughly 5 healthy adults. The research as a whole found: Naive subsets generally had larger estimated clonotype richness than memory subsets. Higher generation probabilities were observed for clonotypes shared by all four sorted-subset donors than for non-shared clonotypes. Sampling was limited to blood, and TCR repertoires in tissue likely differ from TCR repertoires in blood. Incomplete sequencing was indicated by rarefaction of sorted-subset datasets, despite the large sequencing depth. Pairwise subsampling indicated that sequencing depth was expected to affect the degree of clonotype sharing among donors. Because the study included a small number of donors, the genetic and exposure-history diversity represented was limited. When a few donors were compared, the shared fraction of clonotypes was around 4.6% for naive CD4, less than 4% for naive CD8, 2.3% for memory CD4, and 0.35% to 0.4% for memory CD8.

Its CDR3 holds 15 amino acids, cysteine through phenylalanine. The entry retains the CDR3 DNA only, 45 bases that are in frame from base 1. In the germline V gene, CDR1 corresponds to LGHNA and CDR2 to YSLEER. Ends trimmed: V by 3 bases, J by 7 bases; bases unmatched to a gene: 2. About this clone: Its binding antigen is unknown. No much larger clone exists at a distance of one base, and base qualities are not known.

The donors were healthy, HIV-negative adults with no recently reported acute infections or vaccinations. Every donor was a Caucasian adult residing in Nashville, Tennessee, USA. CD4+ T cells were enriched by magnetic negative selection, after which naive cells were positively selected on CD45RA and the negative fraction was taken as the memory subset. After blood collection by leukapheresis, PBMCs were isolated using Ficoll-Histopaque density gradient centrifugation and then cryopreserved in the vapor phase of liquid nitrogen. Analytical flow cytometry was used to check the purity and quantity of every magnetically sorted T cell population. Each sorted fraction had its genomic DNA isolated and then quantified by UV absorbance on a Nanodrop 2000c. Using the deep immunoSEQ assay, TCR CDR3 regions were amplified from genomic DNA by multiplex PCR. For each cell subset, the extracted genomic DNA was distributed evenly across all wells of several immunoSEQ 96-well plates, and each plate served as one replicate. For sorted subsets, approximately 200 ng of genomic DNA, equivalent to 30,000 or so T cell genomes, went into each replicate PCR. Purified libraries were quantified with a Qubit 3.0 fluorometer, sized on a Bioanalyzer 2100, and re-quantified with the KAPA Library Quantification kit. A separate single-read 150-cycle Illumina NextSeq 550 flow cell was used to sequence each immunoSEQ 96-well plate. The authors' analysis ran thus. Because the immunoSEQ output held only junctional sequences and lacked quality scores, the filtering could not match the filtering applied to full-length reads. To assign V/J genes and CDR3, sequences were annotated against IMGT germline references using PyIR, a Python wrapper for IgBLAST v1.9. Reads were removed for weak V/J assignments (E-value above 1e-6), missing CDR3, stop codons, out-of-frame junctions, or ambiguous translated residues. V3J clonotypes were defined by identical inferred V gene, J gene, and CDR3 amino acid sequence. Percentage overlap between repertoires was computed as shared unique clonotypes divided by the size of the smaller repertoire. Repertoire richness was assessed with RTK rarefaction, the Chao1 estimator, and Recon v2.1 estimates of unobserved clonotypes. Generation probabilities for all TCRbeta clonotypes obtained by the gDNA method from a handful of donors were computed using OLGA. TCRdb took this table from immuneACCESS and kept in-frame rearrangements with V and J called. Such tables lack part of the clones; where checked against another copy, unresolved V genes explain under half of the gap, and the rest is unexplained. That table furnishes V, J and clone size, whereas the DNA furnished D and trimming. The sample records 2 million to 2.5 million clones, approximately 96% of which are singletons. The top ten hold about 0.13% of the sample.

Sequenced input: naive CD4+ T cells sorted from blood. Read against the paper, the sample's cell subset or site label means: CD45RA+ positively selected. The TCR sequence derives from a man younger than 35 in good health. The sequence joins TRBV4-3 to TRBJ1-6, and 11 bases in between align with TRBD1. The nucleotides are TGCGCCAGCAGCCAGGACAGGGGGCAAAATTCACCCCTCCACTTT. Its amino acids are CASSQDRGQNSPLHF.